This T cell receptor (beta chain) was profiled in a study of immune heterogeneity within non-small cell lung tumors. The study, taken as a whole, reports: Identical dominant CDR3 beta clonotypes were found recurring across a patient's tumor sites, along with site-unique high-frequency clones.

Using 32 V and 13 J primers, multiplex PCR amplified TCR beta CDR3. Each CDR3 protein is one row after TCRdb ran MiXCR on the multiplex PCR reads. The sample carries roughly 14,000 distinct CDR3 sequences, under 30% recorded once. Template material comprised bulk tumor genomic DNA at approximately 540 ng per sample. Several far-apart biopsies were taken per primary tumor during surgery. Curative operations were performed on patients who had untreated, newly diagnosed non-small cell lung cancer. This clonotype was seen ten or more times. The antigen remains undetermined. Trimming shortened V by 5 bases and J by 6 bases, and 13 bases separated the two germline ends. This CDR3 comprises 14 residues. Per the germline V gene, CDR1 is SGHTA and CDR2 is FQGTGA.

This rearrangement joins TRBV7-3 to TRBJ2-2; possible D gene TRBD1, 6 bases. The sequenced sample was lung tumor tissue. This TCR was recovered from a man between 40 and 49 years old with non-small cell lung cancer. CDR3 amino acids: CASSPTGSAGELFF. CDR3 DNA: TGTGCCAGCAGCCCCACAGGGTCGGCCGGGGAGCTGTTTTTT.